This T cell receptor beta chain came from a study of control samples from healthy donors and cancer patients. CDR3 length: 14 residues. Trimming at V came to 6 bases and at J to 1 base, leaving 5 bases not matched to a gene. CDR1 and CDR2 from the germline V gene are MDHEN and SYDVKM. Only in-frame clones appear in the TCRdb table, and some are missing; sequencing was by immunoSEQ multiplex PCR. The sample includes 350,000 to 450,000 clones, approximately 92% of them seen just once. Sequencing used PBMCs. This clonotype originated in a man in his forties or fifties with head and neck cancer. The chain combines TRBV28 with TRBJ1-1; 7 bases line up with TRBD1. CDR3 in amino acids: CASRQTGPNTEAFF. The CDR3 DNA follows: TGTGCCAGCAGACAGACAGGGCCGAACACTGAAGCTTTCTTT.